The 9 T cell receptor beta chains presented below share a single source sample, sequenced in a study of blood T cell repertoires in COVID-19. This table comes from immunoSEQ multiplex PCR, and its TCRdb copy is limited to in-frame clones, with some not included. The data contain over 75,000 clones, approximately 82% of them singletons. The specimen sequenced was peripheral blood. The receptors come from a human donor in a cohort sampled during active COVID-19.

V gene TRBV6-2 or TRBV6-3 combines with J gene TRBJ2-7, with 10 bases fitting TRBD2. V lost 7 bases, J lost 2 bases, and 5 bases stayed unmatched. The CDR3 is 14 amino acids. The germline CDR1 and CDR2 sequences are MNHEY and SVGEGT. CDR3 sequence reads: CASIPSGGPYEQYF. In DNA, the CDR3 is TGTGCCAGCATCCCTAGCGGGGGCCCCTACGAGCAGTACTTC.

The rearrangement links TRBV6-2 or TRBV6-3 to TRBJ2-2; 13 nucleotides match TRBD2. There are 20 residues in the CDR3. V lost 7 bases and J lost 7; bases outside the gene matches: 21. Germline assignment: CDR1 MNHEY and CDR2 SVGEGT. CDR3 in DNA: TGTGCCAGCACCCCCTACAGCATGGGACTAGCGGGGCCCTGGTTCGGGGAGCTGTTTTTT. It translates to CASTPYSMGLAGPWFGELFF.

The chain couples TRBV7-2 to TRBJ2-7; no reliable D call. The CDR3 contains 15 residues. V shed 2 bases and J shed 0 bases, with 11 bases lying between them. The germline V gene has CDR1 SGHTA and CDR2 FQGNSA. The CDR3 sequence: CASSLSPLSSYEQYF. The CDR3 nucleotides read TGTGCCAGCAGCTTAAGCCCCTTGAGCTCCTACGAGCAGTACTTC. The full variable domain, its missing parts supplied by reference TRBV7-2 and TRBJ2-7, is GAGVSQSPSNKVTEKGKDVELRCDPISGHTALYWYRQSLGQGLEFLIYFQGNSAPDKSGLPSDRFSAERTGGSVSTLTIQRTQQEDSAVYLCASSLSPLSSYEQYFGPGTRLTVT.

The rearrangement uses TRBV19 and TRBJ2-3; 8 positions agree with TRBD1. The CDR3 has 16 residues. Germline assignment: CDR1 LNHDA and CDR2 SQIVND (reference sequence). Germline trimming cut 5 bases from V and 0 bases from J; bases unmatched to any gene: 7. The CDR3 here is CASSVRQGRSTDTQYF. For the CDR3, the DNA is TGTGCCAGTAGTGTCCGACAGGGGAGGAGCACAGATACGCAGTATTTT.

J is TRBJ1-6 and V is TRBV2; D is ambiguous. CDR1 is SNHLY and CDR2 is FYNNEI in the germline V gene. CDR3 length: 15 residues. Trimming removed 10 bases at V and 0 bases at J, with 13 bases between. The CDR3 nucleotides are TGTGCCATCCCTTCGGTTGGCTCCTATAATTCACCCCTCCACTTT. Protein sequence: CAIPSVGSYNSPLHF.

This chain joins TRBV5-4 and TRBJ2-5; TRBD2 matches at 8 bases. V was pared by 0 bases and J by 7 bases, with 5 bases of the junction left unmatched. This CDR3 has 14 amino acids. The germline gives CDR1 SGHNT, CDR2 YYREEE (reference sequence). The CDR3 loop reads CASSLDGGAVTQYF. The CDR3 bases are TGTGCCAGCAGCTTGGACGGGGGGGCCGTGACCCAGTACTTC. Supplemented by reference TRBV5-4 and TRBJ2-5, the full variable domain reads ETGVTQSPTHLIKTRGQQVTLRCSSQSGHNTVSWYQQALGQGPQFIFQYYREEENGRGNFPPRFSGLQFPNYSSELNVNALELDDSALYLCASSLDGGAVTQYFGPGTRLLVL.

This clone has a single count. The chain has TRBV5-3 and TRBJ2-6; D is ambiguous. TRBV5-3 is an ORF; its function is uncertain. The length of the CDR3 is 18 residues. The germline V and J ends were trimmed by 6 bases and 0 bases, with 19 bases remaining between them. CDR3 residues: CARTTPPASSSGANVLTF. Written as DNA, the CDR3 is TGTGCCAGAACCACTCCGCCCGCAAGTAGCTCTGGGGCCAACGTCCTGACTTTC.

This clone was seen a few times. The rearrangement joins TRBV4-2 to TRBJ2-1; TRBD2 agrees at 12 bases. CDR1 LGHNA and CDR2 YNFKEQ come from the germline V gene. This CDR3 region has 17 residues. V was clipped by 0 bases and J by 7 bases; unmatched bases: 7. For the CDR3, the DNA is TGTGCCAGCAGCCAAGAGTGGCTAGCGGGAGGGTTAAATGAGCAGTTCTTC. The encoded protein is CASSQEWLAGGLNEQFF.

J is TRBJ1-4 and V is TRBV13; TRBD1 matches at 7 bases. V lost 5 bases and J lost 8; bases outside the gene matches: 8. This CDR3 contains 14 residues. The germline V gene has CDR1 PRHDT and CDR2 FYEKMQ (reference sequence). In DNA form, the CDR3 reads TGTGCCAGCAGCCAGGGGGTTCTAATGGAAAAACTGTTTTTT. Protein: CASSQGVLMEKLFF. The complete variable domain, with remaining parts taken from reference TRBV13 and TRBJ1-4, reads AAGVIQSPRHLIKEKRETATLKCYPIPRHDTVYWYQQGPGQDPQFLISFYEKMQSDKGSIPDRFSAQQFSDYHSELNMSSLELGDSALYFCASSQGVLMEKLFFGSGTQLSVL.